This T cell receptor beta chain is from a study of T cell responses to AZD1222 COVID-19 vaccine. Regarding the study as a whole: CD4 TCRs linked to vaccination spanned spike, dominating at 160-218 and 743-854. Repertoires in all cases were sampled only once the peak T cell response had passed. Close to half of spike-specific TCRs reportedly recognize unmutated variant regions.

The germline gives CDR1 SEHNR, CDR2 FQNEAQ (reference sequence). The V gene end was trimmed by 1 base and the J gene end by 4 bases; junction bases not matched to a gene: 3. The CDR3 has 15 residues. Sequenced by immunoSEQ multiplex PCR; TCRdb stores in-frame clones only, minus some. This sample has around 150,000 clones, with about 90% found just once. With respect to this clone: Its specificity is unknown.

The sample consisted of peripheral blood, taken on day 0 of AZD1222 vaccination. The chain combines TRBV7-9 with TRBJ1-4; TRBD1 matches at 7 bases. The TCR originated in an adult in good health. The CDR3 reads CASSLEGGHNEKLFF. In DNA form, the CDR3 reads TGTGCCAGCAGCTTAGAAGGGGGCCATAATGAAAAACTGTTTTTT. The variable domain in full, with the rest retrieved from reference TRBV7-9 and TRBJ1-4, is DTGVSQNPRHKITKRGQNVTFRCDPISEHNRLYWYRQTLGQGPEFLTYFQNEAQLEKSRLLSDRFSAERPKGSFSTLEIQRTEQGDSAMYLCASSLEGGHNEKLFFGSGTQLSVL.